The clone carrying this TCR beta chain was detected once. Germline assignment: CDR1 MDHEN and CDR2 SYDVKM. Between the trimmed V and J ends, which lost 3 bases and 3 bases, there was a span of 15 bases. The CDR3 runs 16 residues. The data belong to a study of blood T cell repertoires in COVID-19. Authors' analysis steps: Reference gene primer amplification in the assay estimated nucleated cell counts. Sequencing was performed with immunoSEQ multiplex PCR; in TCRdb, only in-frame clones are kept and a portion is missing. Clone size and the V and J calls come from that table; the DNA yielded D and trimming. The sample yields over 200,000 clones, about 90% seen once.

This chain uses TRBV28 with TRBJ2-1; D gene uncertain. This TCR came from a man aged 55 to 70 with COVID-19, enrolled during active disease. The sample taken for sequencing was peripheral blood. The CDR3 is CASSLGPGQVYNEQFF. The CDR3 DNA reads TGTGCCAGCAGTTTGGGCCCTGGGCAGGTCTACAATGAGCAGTTCTTC. Full variable domain (missing parts from reference TRBV28 and TRBJ2-1): DVKVTQSSRYLVKRTGEKVFLECVQDMDHENMFWYRQDPGLGLRLIYFSYDVKMKEKGDIPEGYSVSREKKERFSLILESASTNQTSMYLCASSLGPGQVYNEQFFGPGTRLTVL.